A selection of T cell receptor beta chains follows, all from one sample in a study of identical twins' blood T cells. TCRdb recomputed calls from the 5' RACE reads with MiXCR, one row per CDR3 protein. The profile shows 350,000 to 400,000 distinct CDR3 sequences, under 30% of them singletons. The sample consisted of PBMCs. The receptors shown here come from a woman between 18 and 55 years old in good health. CDR3s include the opening cysteine and the closing phenylalanine or tryptophan. Each record gives: J gene, clone size, V gene, CDR3 protein. Clone size is given for some rows only: seen once, a few or many times, or a class if the clone is expanded.

j_call: TRBJ2-1; clone_size: few; v_call: TRBV7-8; cdr3_aa: CASSSWTSGSYEQFF
j_call: TRBJ1-6; clone_size: few; v_call: TRBV2; cdr3_aa: CASSEWADSSSSPLHF
j_call: TRBJ1-1; clone_size: -; v_call: TRBV20-1; cdr3_aa: CSVPDHTEAFF
j_call: TRBJ2-5; clone_size: few; v_call: TRBV9; cdr3_aa: CASSVDPSETQYF
j_call: TRBJ2-2; clone_size: -; v_call: TRBV6-5; cdr3_aa: CASSYSSGGPGELFF
j_call: TRBJ1-4; clone_size: many; v_call: TRBV6-4; cdr3_aa: CASSQVPEGQGSAFF
j_call: TRBJ2-7; clone_size: -; v_call: TRBV2; cdr3_aa: CASSEQGTYERYF
j_call: TRBJ1-6; clone_size: -; v_call: TRBV20-1; cdr3_aa: CSARSLAYNSPLHF
j_call: TRBJ2-1; clone_size: -; v_call: TRBV9; cdr3_aa: CASKRQTSGNSEQFF
j_call: TRBJ1-1; clone_size: few; v_call: TRBV20-1; cdr3_aa: CSASAGGNTEAFF
j_call: TRBJ1-2; clone_size: -; v_call: TRBV20-1; cdr3_aa: CSARPLWGDGYTF
j_call: TRBJ1-5; clone_size: -; v_call: TRBV6-2/TRBV6-3; cdr3_aa: CASSYVGLGSNQPQHF
j_call: TRBJ1-5; clone_size: many; v_call: TRBV12-3/TRBV12-4; cdr3_aa: CASSLSFQGAQPQHF
j_call: TRBJ1-1; clone_size: few; v_call: TRBV7-9; cdr3_aa: CASSSYGQGSSDTEAFF
j_call: TRBJ2-2; clone_size: few; v_call: TRBV5-1; cdr3_aa: CASSLGGTRNTGELFF
j_call: TRBJ1-3; clone_size: many; v_call: TRBV9; cdr3_aa: CASSVAWQREGGNTIYF
j_call: TRBJ2-1; clone_size: few; v_call: TRBV29-1; cdr3_aa: CSGVLGTGHNEQFF
j_call: TRBJ1-5; clone_size: few; v_call: TRBV6-2/TRBV6-3; cdr3_aa: CASSSGQGGYSNQPQHF
j_call: TRBJ1-1; clone_size: few; v_call: TRBV29-1; cdr3_aa: CSVDRDTKAFF
j_call: TRBJ1-2; clone_size: few; v_call: TRBV5-1; cdr3_aa: CASSTDGDYGYTF
j_call: TRBJ1-5; clone_size: few; v_call: TRBV7-8; cdr3_aa: CASSLVGLYQPQHF
j_call: TRBJ2-5; clone_size: -; v_call: TRBV18; cdr3_aa: CASQRGVQETQYF
j_call: TRBJ2-3; clone_size: -; v_call: TRBV5-1; cdr3_aa: CASTALGLDTQYF
j_call: TRBJ1-1; clone_size: few; v_call: TRBV6-2/TRBV6-3; cdr3_aa: CASSYDTLSTEAFF
j_call: TRBJ2-2; clone_size: many; v_call: TRBV10-3; cdr3_aa: CAISEKLANTGELFF
j_call: TRBJ1-5; clone_size: many; v_call: TRBV20-1; cdr3_aa: CSANTIAWGSNQPQHF
j_call: TRBJ2-5; clone_size: -; v_call: TRBV7-9; cdr3_aa: CASSLTAGVQETQYF
j_call: TRBJ1-1; clone_size: -; v_call: TRBV10-3; cdr3_aa: CAIRTGGDPSHEAFF
j_call: TRBJ1-1; clone_size: -; v_call: TRBV4-3; cdr3_aa: CASSQRDRNTEAFF
j_call: TRBJ1-1; clone_size: -; v_call: TRBV5-1; cdr3_aa: CASSQTYNTEAFF
j_call: TRBJ2-7; clone_size: -; v_call: TRBV27; cdr3_aa: CASSTFPTGLLYF
j_call: TRBJ2-1; clone_size: few; v_call: TRBV29-1; cdr3_aa: CSVEVGVGGEQFF
j_call: TRBJ2-1; clone_size: -; v_call: TRBV12-5; cdr3_aa: CTSGSGGSYNEQFF
j_call: TRBJ2-3; clone_size: few; v_call: TRBV20-1; cdr3_aa: CSARVLADTQYF
j_call: TRBJ1-3; clone_size: many; v_call: TRBV5-1; cdr3_aa: CASSLGGSIGNTIYF
j_call: TRBJ1-1; clone_size: -; v_call: TRBV5-1; cdr3_aa: CASSYYRDSPGTEAFF
j_call: TRBJ2-1; clone_size: -; v_call: TRBV7-9; cdr3_aa: CASSLSSGNNEQFF
j_call: TRBJ2-7; clone_size: once; v_call: TRBV2; cdr3_aa: CARQGMANEQYF
j_call: TRBJ1-1; clone_size: few; v_call: TRBV28; cdr3_aa: CASSFSGLGEAFF
j_call: TRBJ2-6; clone_size: -; v_call: TRBV10-3; cdr3_aa: CAASSSGANVLTF
j_call: TRBJ2-7; clone_size: few; v_call: TRBV6-5; cdr3_aa: CASSYRTSGGRRGEQYF
j_call: TRBJ1-2; clone_size: few; v_call: TRBV3-1; cdr3_aa: CASSPRDRGYGYTF
j_call: TRBJ1-2; clone_size: many; v_call: TRBV12-3/TRBV12-4; cdr3_aa: CASSFLTGGSGYTF
j_call: TRBJ1-4; clone_size: few; v_call: TRBV29-1; cdr3_aa: CSVDGQGNEKLFF
j_call: TRBJ1-1; clone_size: few; v_call: TRBV7-8; cdr3_aa: CASSPGQTMNTEAFF
j_call: TRBJ2-1; clone_size: -; v_call: TRBV19; cdr3_aa: CASGLRGNEQFF
j_call: TRBJ2-5; clone_size: -; v_call: TRBV7-9; cdr3_aa: CASTPGETQYF
j_call: TRBJ2-1; clone_size: few; v_call: TRBV23-1; cdr3_aa: CASSHFSGGSYNEQFF
j_call: TRBJ2-5; clone_size: few; v_call: TRBV10-3; cdr3_aa: CAISEPQSGLAGEETQYF
j_call: TRBJ1-1; clone_size: -; v_call: TRBV18; cdr3_aa: CASSQNDRITEAFF
j_call: TRBJ2-2; clone_size: few; v_call: TRBV11-2; cdr3_aa: CASSYGTPTGELFF
j_call: TRBJ2-7; clone_size: -; v_call: TRBV4-3; cdr3_aa: CASSQDNGGQQYF
j_call: TRBJ2-1; clone_size: -; v_call: TRBV5-1; cdr3_aa: CASSLVYNSGGVYNEQFF
j_call: TRBJ2-1; clone_size: -; v_call: TRBV11-2; cdr3_aa: CASSFSSIRLGRNEQFF
j_call: TRBJ2-1; clone_size: -; v_call: TRBV6-6; cdr3_aa: CASRLRTAYNEQFF